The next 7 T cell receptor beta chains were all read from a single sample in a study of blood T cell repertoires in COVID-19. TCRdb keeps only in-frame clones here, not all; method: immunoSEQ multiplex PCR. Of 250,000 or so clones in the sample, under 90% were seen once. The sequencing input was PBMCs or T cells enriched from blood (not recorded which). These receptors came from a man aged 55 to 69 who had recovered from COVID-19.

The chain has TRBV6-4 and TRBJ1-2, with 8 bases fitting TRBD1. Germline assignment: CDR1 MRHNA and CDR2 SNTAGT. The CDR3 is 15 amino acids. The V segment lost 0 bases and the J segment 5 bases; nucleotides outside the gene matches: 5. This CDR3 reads CASSDSPGGSYGYTF. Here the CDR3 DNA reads TGTGCCAGCAGTGACTCGCCAGGGGGCTCTTATGGCTACACCTTC.

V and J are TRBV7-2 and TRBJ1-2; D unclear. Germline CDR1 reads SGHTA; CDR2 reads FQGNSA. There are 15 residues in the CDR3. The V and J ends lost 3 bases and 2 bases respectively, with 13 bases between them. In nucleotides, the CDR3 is TGTGCCAGCAGCTTTGCGATACCCAAGAACTATGGCTACACCTTC. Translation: CASSFAIPKNYGYTF.

CDR3 nucleotides: TGTGCCAGAGACCGGACAGGGGGCTTATCCTATGGCTACACCTTC. This encodes CARDRTGGLSYGYTF. This chain joins TRBV6-4 and TRBJ1-2; TRBD1 agrees at 11 bases. V lost 9 bases and J lost 4; bases outside the gene matches: 10. Germline CDR1 is MRHNA and CDR2 is SNTAGT. This CDR3 is built from 15 residues.

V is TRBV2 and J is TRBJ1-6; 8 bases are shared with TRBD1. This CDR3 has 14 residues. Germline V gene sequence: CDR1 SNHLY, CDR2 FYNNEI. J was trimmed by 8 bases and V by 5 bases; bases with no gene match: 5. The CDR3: CASSQGAFHSPLHF. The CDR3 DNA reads TGTGCCAGCAGTCAGGGGGCTTTTCATTCACCCCTCCACTTT. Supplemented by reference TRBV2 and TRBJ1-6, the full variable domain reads EPEVTQTPSHQVTQMGQEVILRCVPISNHLYFYWYRQILGQKVEFLVSFYNNEISEKSEIFDDQFSVERPDGSNFTLKIRSTKLEDSAMYFCASSQGAFHSPLHFGNGTRLTVT.

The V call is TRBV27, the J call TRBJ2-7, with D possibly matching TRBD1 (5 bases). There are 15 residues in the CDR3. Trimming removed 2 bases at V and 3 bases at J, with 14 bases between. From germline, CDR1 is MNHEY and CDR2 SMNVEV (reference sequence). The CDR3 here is CASSLEGQGFYEQYF. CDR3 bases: TGTGCCAGCAGTTTAGAAGGGCAGGGTTTCTACGAGCAGTACTTC.

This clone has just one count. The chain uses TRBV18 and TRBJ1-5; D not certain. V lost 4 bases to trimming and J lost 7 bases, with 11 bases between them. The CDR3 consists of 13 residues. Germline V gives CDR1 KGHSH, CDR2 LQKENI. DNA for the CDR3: TGTGCCAGCTCACGTGAGGTAGCACAGCCCCAGCATTTT. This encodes CASSREVAQPQHF.

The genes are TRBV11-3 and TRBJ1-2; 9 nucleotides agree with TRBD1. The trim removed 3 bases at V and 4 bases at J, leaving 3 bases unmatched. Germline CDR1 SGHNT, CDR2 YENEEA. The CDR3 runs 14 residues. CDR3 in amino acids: CASSLGQGSYGYTF. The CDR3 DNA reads TGTGCCAGCAGCTTGGGACAGGGTTCCTATGGCTACACCTTC. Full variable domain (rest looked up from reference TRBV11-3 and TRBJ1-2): EAGVVQSPRYKIIEKKQPVAFWCNPISGHNTLYWYLQNLGQGPELLIRYENEEAVDDSQLPKDRFSAERLKGVDSTLKIQPAELGDSAVYLCASSLGQGSYGYTFGSGTRLTVV.